A selection of T cell receptor beta chains follows, all from one sample in a study of cytomegalovirus exposure and HLA in healthy donors. Sequencing used immunoSEQ multiplex PCR; TCRdb keeps in-frame clones, though not all of them. The sample includes approximately 120,000 clones, 80% to 90% of them seen just once. The sample consisted of PBMCs. The receptors originated from a woman between 18 and 29 years old in good health and CMV-seronegative. Both conserved end residues are part of each CDR3. D genes are given only for firm matches. Rows give clone size only sometimes, using once, few, many, or a class for an expanded clone.

v_call,j_call,clone_size,d_call,cdr3_nt,cdr3_aa
TRBV2,TRBJ2-1,-,-,TGTGCCAGCAGTGAGGAGACTGGTCGAGAAGGCGAGCAGTTCTTC,CASSEETGREGEQFF
TRBV6-5,TRBJ1-5,-,TRBD1,TGTGCCAGCAGTTACACAGGGGGAGTCGGCAATCAGCCCCAGCATTTT,CASSYTGGVGNQPQHF
TRBV11-1,TRBJ2-1,once,TRBD1,TGTGCCAGCAGCCTTAGGACAGGTGGACATGAGCAGTTCTTC,CASSLRTGGHEQFF
TRBV27,TRBJ2-6,-,TRBD1,TGTGCCAGCAGTACACCGCCGGGACAGTTTTCCGTCCTGACTTTC,CASSTPPGQFSVLTF
TRBV6-6,TRBJ1-1,-,TRBD1,TGTGCCAGCAGCAGTCAGGGGGCGCGGACTGAAGCTTTCTTT,CASSSQGARTEAFF
TRBV19,TRBJ2-1,-,TRBD1,TGTGCCAGTACCCCGGACAGGGGGCGAGGGTTTGGGCAGTTCTTC,CASTPDRGRGFGQFF
TRBV11-2,TRBJ2-4,-,TRBD1,TGTGCCAGCAGCTCCGCCGGGACAGAAAAAAACATTCAGTACTTC,CASSSAGTEKNIQYF
TRBV6-5,TRBJ2-5,-,TRBD1,TGTGCCAGCAGTTACGGCTGGACAGGGGGCGAAGAGACCCAGTACTTC,CASSYGWTGGEETQYF
TRBV19,TRBJ1-1,-,-,TGTGCCGGGGGGGACGGTCCTGAAGCTTTCTTT,CAGGDGPEAFF
TRBV20-1,TRBJ1-2,-,TRBD1,TGCAGTGCAGGGACAGTCTATGGCTACACCTTC,CSAGTVYGYTF
TRBV4-2,TRBJ2-5,once,TRBD2,TGTGCCAGCAGCCAAGATACTAGCGGGGGGGCCGGGACCCAGTACTTC,CASSQDTSGGAGTQYF
TRBV27,TRBJ1-1,-,-,TGTGCCAGCAGTTCAGGGTTCACTGAAGCTTTCTTT,CASSSGFTEAFF
TRBV7-8,TRBJ1-2,-,-,TGTGCCAGCAGCTTCGAGAGGGGAGGCCATGGCTACACCTTC,CASSFERGGHGYTF
TRBV6-5,TRBJ2-3,once,TRBD2,TGTGCCAGCAGTTATTCCCTAGCGGGGTTAGGAGATACGCAGTATTTT,CASSYSLAGLGDTQYF
TRBV27,TRBJ1-2,-,TRBD1,TGTGCCAGCAGTCCCTTGGGACAGGGAGGCGGCTACACCTTC,CASSPLGQGGGYTF
TRBV7-2,TRBJ2-5,-,TRBD2,TGTGCCAGCAGCCCGGGACTAGCGGGAGGATGGGAGACCCAGTACTTC,CASSPGLAGGWETQYF
TRBV4-2,TRBJ2-7,-,-,TGTGCCAGCAGCCAAGATCAGGACAGTACCTACGAGCAGTACTTC,CASSQDQDSTYEQYF
TRBV11-3,TRBJ2-1,-,-,TGTGCCAGCAGCTTAGACGGGAGCTCCTACAATGAGCAGTTCTTC,CASSLDGSSYNEQFF
TRBV6-5,TRBJ1-1,-,-,TGTGCCAGCAGTTACTCTATCGGGGGGCTGTACACTGAAGCTTTCTTT,CASSYSIGGLYTEAFF
TRBV28,TRBJ1-5,-,-,TGTGCCAGCAGTTTTGAGGGAATCCAGCCCCAGCATTTT,CASSFEGIQPQHF
TRBV28,TRBJ2-2,-,TRBD2,TGTGCCAGCAGTTTGCTCGCGGGAGCCGGGGAGCTGTTTTTT,CASSLLAGAGELFF
TRBV9,TRBJ2-3,once,-,TGTGCCAGCAGAGGGGTGGCGAGCACAGATACGCAGTATTTT,CASRGVASTDTQYF
TRBV5-1,TRBJ2-2,-,TRBD1,TGCGCCAGCAGCTCACAGCCGACAGGGATAAGTACCGGGGAGCTGTTTTTT,CASSSQPTGISTGELFF
TRBV12-1,TRBJ1-2,-,-,TGTGCCAGCAGCTTTGTATCCTTGGGACAGGGGCCTTTAGTCTATGGCTACACCTTC,CASSFVSLGQGPLVYGYTF
TRBV27,TRBJ1-4,-,-,TGTGCCAGCAGTCCCCAGGGTTGGGGCCCCGAAGTTCAACTGTTTTTT,CASSPQGWGPEVQLFF
TRBV10-3,TRBJ2-7,-,TRBD2,TGTGCCATCAGTGAGTCGGGAACTAGCGGGACCTACGAGCAGTACTTC,CAISESGTSGTYEQYF
TRBV6-6,TRBJ2-7,-,-,TGTGCCAGCAGTTACGGAGACCCGACCTACGAGCAGTACTTC,CASSYGDPTYEQYF
TRBV19,TRBJ2-2,-,-,TGTGCCACTACGGACACTGCGAACACCGGGGAGCTGTTTTTT,CATTDTANTGELFF
TRBV7-2,TRBJ2-7,-,TRBD1,TGTGCCAGCAGCTTAGGGACAGGGGGCATGAACGAGCAGTACTTC,CASSLGTGGMNEQYF
TRBV11-3,TRBJ2-1,-,-,TGTGCCAGCAGCTTAGATACAGCCCAGGGTGAGTTCTTC,CASSLDTAQGEFF
TRBV4-2,TRBJ1-2,-,-,TGTGCCAGCAGTCCTATACTCCGGGACTTAAGGGGTGGCTACACCTTC,CASSPILRDLRGGYTF
TRBV6-5,TRBJ1-1,-,-,TGTGCCAGCACGCTTAACCAGGCCTCGAACACTGAAGCTTTCTTT,CASTLNQASNTEAFF
TRBV5-1,TRBJ2-7,-,-,TGCGCCAGCAGCGCCCGACAGGAGGCCTACGAGCAGTACTTC,CASSARQEAYEQYF
TRBV29-1,TRBJ1-4,-,-,TGCAGCGCCGTACGGGAGAATGAAAAACTGTTTTTT,CSAVRENEKLFF
TRBV28,TRBJ2-3,few,-,TGTGCCAGCAGTTTGCCCCCTAACACAGATACGCAGTATTTT,CASSLPPNTDTQYF
TRBV7-9,TRBJ1-2,-,-,TGTGCCAGCACTCTACCGCCCTCGAAAGGCTACACCTTC,CASTLPPSKGYTF
TRBV9,TRBJ1-4,-,-,TGTGCCAGCAGCGTAGGCGGGGGGGCCGGGGAAAAACTGTTTTTT,CASSVGGGAGEKLFF
TRBV9,TRBJ2-5,-,-,TGTGCCAGCAGCGGAGAGGTGGCAGGGGCGACCCAGTACTTC,CASSGEVAGATQYF
TRBV2,TRBJ2-5,-,-,TGTGCCAGCAGTGAAGGGGGAGGTCAAGAGACCCAGTACTTC,CASSEGGGQETQYF
TRBV5-1,TRBJ1-1,-,TRBD1,TGCGCCAGCAGCTTGGGACACTCAGGGGGTTCTGAAGCTTTCTTT,CASSLGHSGGSEAFF
TRBV6-5,TRBJ1-1,-,-,TGTGCCAGCCGAGTACCGGGACAACCGAACACTGAAGCTTTCTTT,CASRVPGQPNTEAFF
TRBV30,TRBJ1-6,-,-,TGTGCCTGGGGCCCTGGCTCCTATAATTCACCCCTCCACTTT,CAWGPGSYNSPLHF
TRBV28,TRBJ2-3,-,-,TGTGCCAGCAGCCCAGGATCTACGCAGTATTTT,CASSPGSTQYF
TRBV11-2,TRBJ2-2,-,TRBD2,TGTGCCAGCAGCCCCGGCGGGGGATGGGACACCGGGGAGCTGTTTTTT,CASSPGGGWDTGELFF